The present entry profiles one T cell receptor beta chain with its context. The antigen remains unidentified. This sample is drawn from a study of T cell responses to AZD1222 COVID-19 vaccine. Points from the study as a whole: Seropositive status at baseline applied to only a handful of AZD1222 recipients. It should be noted that donors were predominantly white British and more often female, and clonal diversity was possibly underestimated.

This table comes from immunoSEQ multiplex PCR, and its TCRdb copy is limited to in-frame clones, with some not included. The table has around 210,000 clones, roughly 94% seen once; the top ten hold 1.7%. V lost 0 bases to trimming and J lost 5 bases, with 10 bases between them. This CDR3 is built from 14 residues. From germline, CDR1 is SEHNR and CDR2 FQNEAQ (reference sequence). This TCR came from an adult who received the MenACWY meningococcal vaccine as a control. Specimen: peripheral blood, collected 28 days after the second dose of the MenACWY control vaccine. The chain employs TRBV7-9 and TRBJ2-5; unclear D gene. The CDR3 region is CASSLAAGLETQYF. The CDR3 coding sequence is TGTGCCAGCAGCTTAGCCGCCGGGTTGGAGACCCAGTACTTC. Drawing the rest from reference TRBV7-9 and TRBJ2-5, the complete variable domain is DTGVSQNPRHKITKRGQNVTFRCDPISEHNRLYWYRQTLGQGPEFLTYFQNEAQLEKSRLLSDRFSAERPKGSFSTLEIQRTEQGDSAMYLCASSLAAGLETQYFGPGTRLLVL.